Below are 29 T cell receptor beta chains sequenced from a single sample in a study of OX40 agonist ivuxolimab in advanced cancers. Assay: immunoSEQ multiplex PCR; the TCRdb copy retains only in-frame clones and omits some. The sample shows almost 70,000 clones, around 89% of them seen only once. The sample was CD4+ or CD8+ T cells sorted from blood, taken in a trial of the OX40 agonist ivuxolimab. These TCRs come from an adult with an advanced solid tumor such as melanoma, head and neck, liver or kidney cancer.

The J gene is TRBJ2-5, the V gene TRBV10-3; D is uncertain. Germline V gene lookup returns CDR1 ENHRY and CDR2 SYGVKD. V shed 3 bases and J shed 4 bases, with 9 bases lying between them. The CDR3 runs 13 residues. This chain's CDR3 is CAISDGFGETQYF. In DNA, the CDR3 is TGTGCCATCAGTGACGGTTTTGGAGAGACCCAGTACTTC.

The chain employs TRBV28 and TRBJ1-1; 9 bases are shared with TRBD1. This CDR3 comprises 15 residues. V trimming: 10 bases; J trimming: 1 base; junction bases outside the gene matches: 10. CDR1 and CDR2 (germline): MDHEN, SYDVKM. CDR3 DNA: TGTGCCACGCGATTACCGGGACAGGGGAACACTGAAGCTTTCTTT. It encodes CATRLPGQGNTEAFF.

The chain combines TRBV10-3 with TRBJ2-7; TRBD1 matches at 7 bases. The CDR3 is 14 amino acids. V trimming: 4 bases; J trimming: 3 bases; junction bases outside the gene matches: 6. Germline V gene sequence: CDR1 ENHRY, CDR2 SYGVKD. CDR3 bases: TGTGCCATCAGTGGACAGGGTATGGACTACGAGCAGTACTTC. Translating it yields CAISGQGMDYEQYF.

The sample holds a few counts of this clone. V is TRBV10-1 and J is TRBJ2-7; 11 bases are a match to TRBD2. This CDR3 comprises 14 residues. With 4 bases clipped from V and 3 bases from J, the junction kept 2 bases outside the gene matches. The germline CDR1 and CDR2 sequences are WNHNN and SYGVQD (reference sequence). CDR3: CASSAGLADYEQYF. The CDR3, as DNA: TGCGCCAGCAGTGCGGGACTAGCGGACTACGAGCAGTACTTC.

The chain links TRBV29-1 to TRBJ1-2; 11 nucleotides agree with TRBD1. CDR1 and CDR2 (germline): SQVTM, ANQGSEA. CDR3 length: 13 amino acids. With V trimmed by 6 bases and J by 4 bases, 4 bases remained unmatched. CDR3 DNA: TGCAGCGTCCGGACAGGGGGCAGCTATGGCTACACCTTC. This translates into CSVRTGGSYGYTF. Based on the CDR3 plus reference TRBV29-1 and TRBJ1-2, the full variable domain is SAVISQKPSRDICQRGTSLTIQCQVDSQVTMMFWYRQQPGQSLTLIATANQGSEATYESGFVIDKFPISRPNLTFSTLTVSNMSPEDSSIYLCSVRTGGSYGYTFGSGTRLTVV.

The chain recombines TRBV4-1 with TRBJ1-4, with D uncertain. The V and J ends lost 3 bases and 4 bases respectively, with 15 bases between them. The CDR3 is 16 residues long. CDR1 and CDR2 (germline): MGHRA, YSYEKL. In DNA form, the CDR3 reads TGCGCCAGCAGCCAGGTGACGGCGAGCCTTAATGAAAAACTGTTTTTT. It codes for CASSQVTASLNEKLFF.

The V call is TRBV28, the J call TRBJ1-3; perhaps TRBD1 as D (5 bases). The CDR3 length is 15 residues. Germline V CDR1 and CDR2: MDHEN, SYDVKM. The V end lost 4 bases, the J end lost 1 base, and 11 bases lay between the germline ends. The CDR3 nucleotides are TGTGCCAGCAGTTCGGGACTCCCATCTGGAAACACCATATATTTT. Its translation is CASSSGLPSGNTIYF.

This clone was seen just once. This chain's CDR3 is CASSLAHGGATNEKLFF. The CDR3 coding sequence is TGCGCCAGCAGCTTAGCACATGGGGGTGCAACTAATGAAAAACTGTTTTTT. The rearrangement uses TRBV5-1 and TRBJ1-4; the D gene is possibly TRBD1 (5 bases). The CDR3 sequence is 17 residues long. V lost 2 bases and J 0 bases, leaving 14 bases between the germline ends. Germline loops: CDR1 SGHRS, CDR2 YFSETQ.

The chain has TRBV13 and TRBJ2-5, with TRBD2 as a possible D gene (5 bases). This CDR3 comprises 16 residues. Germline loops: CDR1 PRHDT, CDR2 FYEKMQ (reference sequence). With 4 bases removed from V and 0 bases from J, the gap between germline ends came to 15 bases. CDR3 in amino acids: CASSSLHLAYQETQYF. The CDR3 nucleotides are TGTGCCAGCAGCTCCCTCCACCTAGCCTACCAAGAGACCCAGTACTTC.

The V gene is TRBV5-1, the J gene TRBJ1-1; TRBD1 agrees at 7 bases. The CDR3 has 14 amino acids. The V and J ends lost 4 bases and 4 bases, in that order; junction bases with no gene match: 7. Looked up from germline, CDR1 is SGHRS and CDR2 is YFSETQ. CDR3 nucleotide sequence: TGCGCCAGCAGCCCCAACGGACAGGTCACTGAAGCTTTCTTT. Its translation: CASSPNGQVTEAFF.

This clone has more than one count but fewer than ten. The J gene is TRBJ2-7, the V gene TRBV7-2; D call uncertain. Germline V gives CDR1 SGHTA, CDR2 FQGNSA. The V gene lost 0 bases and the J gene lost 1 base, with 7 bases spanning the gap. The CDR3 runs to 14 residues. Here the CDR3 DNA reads TGTGCCAGCAGCTTAGCGGTCGGGTCCTACGAGCAGTACTTC. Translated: CASSLAVGSYEQYF.

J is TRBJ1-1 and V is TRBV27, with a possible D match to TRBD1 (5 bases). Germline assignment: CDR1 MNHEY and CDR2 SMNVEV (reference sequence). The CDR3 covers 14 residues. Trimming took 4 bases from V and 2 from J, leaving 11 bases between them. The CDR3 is CASSSGTSNTEAFF. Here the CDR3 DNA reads TGTGCCAGCAGTTCCGGGACCTCCAACACTGAAGCTTTCTTT.

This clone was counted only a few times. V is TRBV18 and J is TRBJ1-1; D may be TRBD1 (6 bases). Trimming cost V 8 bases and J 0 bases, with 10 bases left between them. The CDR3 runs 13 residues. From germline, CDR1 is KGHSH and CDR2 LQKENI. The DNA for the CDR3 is TGTGCCAGCCAAGGACAGTTGAACACTGAAGCTTTCTTT. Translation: CASQGQLNTEAFF.

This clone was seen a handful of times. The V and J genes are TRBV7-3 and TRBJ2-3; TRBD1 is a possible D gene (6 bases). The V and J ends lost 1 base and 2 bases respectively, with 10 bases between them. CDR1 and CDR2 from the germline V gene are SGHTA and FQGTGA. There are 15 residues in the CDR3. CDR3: CASSLNAGATDTQYF. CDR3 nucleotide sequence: TGTGCCAGCAGCTTAAATGCAGGGGCCACAGATACGCAGTATTTT.

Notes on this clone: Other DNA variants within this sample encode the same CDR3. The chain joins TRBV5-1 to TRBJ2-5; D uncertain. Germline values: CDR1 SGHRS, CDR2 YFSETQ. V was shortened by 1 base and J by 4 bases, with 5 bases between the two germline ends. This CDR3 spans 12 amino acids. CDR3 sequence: CASSLPSETQYF. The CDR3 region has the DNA TGCGCCAGCAGCTTGCCCTCAGAGACCCAGTACTTC. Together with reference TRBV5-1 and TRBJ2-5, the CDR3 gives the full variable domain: KAGVTQTPRYLIKTRGQQVTLSCSPISGHRSVSWYQQTPGQGLQFLFEYFSETQRNKGNFPGRFSGRQFSNSRSEMNVSTLELGDSALYLCASSLPSETQYFGPGTRLLVL.

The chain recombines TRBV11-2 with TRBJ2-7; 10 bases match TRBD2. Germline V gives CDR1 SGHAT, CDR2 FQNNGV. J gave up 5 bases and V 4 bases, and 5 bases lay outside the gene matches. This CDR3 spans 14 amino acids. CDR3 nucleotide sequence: TGTGCCAGCAGCTCTGTAGCGGGAGGCGACGAGCAGTACTTC. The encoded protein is CASSSVAGGDEQYF.

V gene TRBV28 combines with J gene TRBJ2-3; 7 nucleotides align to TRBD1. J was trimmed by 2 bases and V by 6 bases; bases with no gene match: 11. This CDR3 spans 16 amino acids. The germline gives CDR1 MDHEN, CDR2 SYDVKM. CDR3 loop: CASSRGQHRVTDTQYF. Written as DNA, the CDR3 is TGTGCCAGCAGCCGGGGACAGCACCGAGTCACAGATACGCAGTATTTT.

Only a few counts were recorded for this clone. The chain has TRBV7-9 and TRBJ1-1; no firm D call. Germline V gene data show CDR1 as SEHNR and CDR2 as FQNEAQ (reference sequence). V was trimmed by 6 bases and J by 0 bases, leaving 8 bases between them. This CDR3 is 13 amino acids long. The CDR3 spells CASSFLMNTEAFF. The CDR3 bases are TGTGCCAGCAGTTTTCTTATGAACACTGAAGCTTTCTTT.

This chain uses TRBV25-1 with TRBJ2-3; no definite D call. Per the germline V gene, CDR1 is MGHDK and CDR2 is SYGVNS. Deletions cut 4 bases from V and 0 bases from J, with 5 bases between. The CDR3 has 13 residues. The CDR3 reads CASSGVSTDTQYF. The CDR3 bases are TGTGCCAGCAGTGGGGTCAGCACAGATACGCAGTATTTT. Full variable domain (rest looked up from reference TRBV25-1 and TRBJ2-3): EADIYQTPRYLVIGTGKKITLECSQTMGHDKMYWYQQDPGMELHLIHYSYGVNSTEKGDLSSESTVSRIRTEHFPLTLESARPSHTSQYLCASSGVSTDTQYFGPGTRLTVL.

CDR3 coding DNA: TGTGCCAGCAGCTTAGGACAGGGGAGCACTGAAGCTTTCTTT. It is translated as CASSLGQGSTEAFF. The chain joins TRBV13 to TRBJ1-1, with 7 bases fitting TRBD1. Trimming removed 0 bases from V and 4 bases from J; junction bases left unmatched: 2. This CDR3 spans 14 amino acids. The germline V gene encodes CDR1 PRHDT and CDR2 FYEKMQ (reference sequence).

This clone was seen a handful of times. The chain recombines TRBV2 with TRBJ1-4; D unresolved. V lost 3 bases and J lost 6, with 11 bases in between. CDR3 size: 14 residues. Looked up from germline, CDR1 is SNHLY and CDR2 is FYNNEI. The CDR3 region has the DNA TGTGCCAGCAGTGAGGCGGCAGGTTATGAAAAACTGTTTTTT. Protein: CASSEAAGYEKLFF.

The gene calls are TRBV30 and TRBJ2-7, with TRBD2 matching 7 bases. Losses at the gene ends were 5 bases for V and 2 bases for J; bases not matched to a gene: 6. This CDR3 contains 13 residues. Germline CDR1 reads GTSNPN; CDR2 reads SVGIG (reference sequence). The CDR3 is CAWGRGGPYEQYF. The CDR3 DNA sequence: TGTGCCTGGGGTCGGGGAGGGCCCTACGAGCAGTACTTC.

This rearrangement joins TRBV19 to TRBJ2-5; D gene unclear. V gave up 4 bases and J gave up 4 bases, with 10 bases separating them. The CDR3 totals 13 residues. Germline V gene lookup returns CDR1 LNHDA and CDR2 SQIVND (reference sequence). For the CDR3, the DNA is TGTGCCAGTAGTACCCAAAATGGAGAGACCCAGTACTTC. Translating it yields CASSTQNGETQYF.

The chain's CDR3 is CASTNPNRFNQPQHF. CDR3 DNA: TGTGCCAGTACCAACCCCAACAGGTTCAATCAGCCCCAGCATTTT. The chain employs TRBV19 and TRBJ1-5; D may be TRBD1 (5 bases). This CDR3 comprises 15 residues. Looked up from germline, CDR1 is LNHDA and CDR2 is SQIVND (reference sequence). V lost 7 bases and J 3 bases, leaving 16 bases between the germline ends. Based on the CDR3 plus reference TRBV19 and TRBJ1-5, the full variable domain is DGGITQSPKYLFRKEGQNVTLSCEQNLNHDAMYWYRQDPGQGLRLIYYSQIVNDFQKGDIAEGYSVSREKKESFPLTVTSAQKNPTAFYLCASTNPNRFNQPQHFGDGTRLSIL.

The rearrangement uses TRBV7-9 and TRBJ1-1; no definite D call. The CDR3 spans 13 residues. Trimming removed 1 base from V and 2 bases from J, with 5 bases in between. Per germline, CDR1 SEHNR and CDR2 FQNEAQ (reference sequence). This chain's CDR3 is CASSLGANTEAFF. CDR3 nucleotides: TGTGCCAGCAGCTTAGGGGCTAACACTGAAGCTTTCTTT.

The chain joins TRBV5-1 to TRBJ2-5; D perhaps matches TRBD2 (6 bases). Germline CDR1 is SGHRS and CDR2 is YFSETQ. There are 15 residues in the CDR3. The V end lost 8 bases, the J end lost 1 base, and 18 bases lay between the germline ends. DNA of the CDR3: TGCGCCAGTGGGGGAGGAGTACACCGCCAAGAGACCCAGTACTTC. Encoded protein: CASGGGVHRQETQYF.

DNA of the CDR3: TGCGCCAGCAGCTTGGTCCCGGGACAGGGTGAAGATACGCAGTATTTT. Its translation is CASSLVPGQGEDTQYF. This sequence joins TRBV5-1 and TRBJ2-3, with 9 nucleotides matching TRBD1. The germline V gene has CDR1 SGHRS and CDR2 YFSETQ. The CDR3 is made up of 16 amino acids. V gave up 0 bases and J gave up 5 bases; unmatched junction bases: 7.

The DNA of the CDR3 is TGTGCCAGCACGATGACCCCGAGCAGGGCCGACTATGGCTACACCTTC. Amino acids: CASTMTPSRADYGYTF. The chain employs TRBV5-6 and TRBJ1-2, with D perhaps matching TRBD1 (5 bases). The CDR3 runs 16 residues. With 6 bases removed from V and 3 bases from J, the gap between germline ends came to 21 bases. Germline-derived CDR1 and CDR2 are SGHDT and YYEEEE.

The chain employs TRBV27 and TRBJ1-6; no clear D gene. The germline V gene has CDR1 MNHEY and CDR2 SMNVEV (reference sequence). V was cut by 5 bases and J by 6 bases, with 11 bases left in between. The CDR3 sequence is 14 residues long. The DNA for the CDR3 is TGTGCCAGCAGTCCCTCACGGGGTAATTCACCCCTCCACTTT. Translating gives CASSPSRGNSPLHF.